These 16 T cell receptor beta chains originate from one sample sequenced in a study of CD8+ T cells in alopecia areata. Extraction of RNA preceded its reverse transcription into cDNA, which served as the sequencing template. Here immunoSEQ multiplex PCR was the method, and the copy in TCRdb shows in-frame clones only, minus some. Of 120,000 to 150,000 clones in the sample, about 88% were seen once. Treatment: oral pan-JAK inhibitor, 5-10 mg twice daily. This material consisted of CD8+ T cells sorted from blood, taken at week 4, from a patient treated with tofacitinib. The receptors shown here come from a human donor with alopecia areata.

The chain carries TRBV25-1 and TRBJ1-2; maybe TRBD1 (5 bases). The ends were cut back, 4 bases at V and 5 bases at J, with 8 bases in the middle. The CDR3 consists of 12 residues. CDR1 is MGHDK and CDR2 is SYGVNS in the germline V gene. Here the CDR3 DNA reads TGTGCCAGCAGTGCCCAGGGTTATGGCTACACCTTC. Translated: CASSAQGYGYTF.

The genes are TRBV7-3 and TRBJ1-2, with D possibly matching TRBD1 (5 bases). The CDR3 spans 14 residues. The V end lost 4 bases, the J end lost 3 bases, and 12 bases lay between the germline ends. Per germline, CDR1 SGHTA and CDR2 FQGTGA. This CDR3 is CASSSGDGDYGYTF. CDR3 sequence (DNA): TGTGCCAGCAGCTCGGGGGATGGCGACTATGGCTACACCTTC. Based on the CDR3 plus reference TRBV7-3 and TRBJ1-2, the full variable domain is GAGVSQTPSNKVTEKGKYVELRCDPISGHTALYWYRQSLGQGPEFLIYFQGTGAADDSGLPNDRFFAVRPEGSVSTLKIQRTERGDSAVYLCASSSGDGDYGYTFGSGTRLTVV.

The rearrangement links TRBV27 to TRBJ1-2; TRBD1 matches at 7 bases. CDR3 size: 17 residues. Germline V lookup: CDR1 MNHEY, CDR2 SMNVEV (reference sequence). Germline trimming cut 3 bases from V and 5 bases from J; bases unmatched to any gene: 15. The CDR3 loop is CASSFTSDRAIRYGYTF. The CDR3, as DNA: TGTGCCAGCAGTTTTACCAGCGACAGGGCCATTCGGTATGGCTACACCTTC.

The rearrangement uses TRBV27 and TRBJ2-5, with D maybe TRBD2 (6 bases). The CDR3 is made up of 17 amino acids. V lost 0 bases to trimming and J lost 0 bases, with 14 bases between them. Germline V gene lookup returns CDR1 MNHEY and CDR2 SMNVEV (reference sequence). The CDR3: CASSLSGGTSYQETQYF. In DNA form, the CDR3 reads TGTGCCAGCAGTTTATCGGGCGGGACCTCGTACCAAGAGACCCAGTACTTC.

This rearrangement joins TRBV27 to TRBJ1-5; D is possibly TRBD1 (5 bases). Germline V gives CDR1 MNHEY, CDR2 SMNVEV (reference sequence). The CDR3 extends over 12 amino acids. Trimming took 10 bases from V and 2 from J, leaving 9 bases between them. The CDR3 is CATGPGNQPQHF. CDR3 bases: TGTGCCACAGGGCCTGGCAATCAGCCCCAGCATTTT.

The chain recombines TRBV25-1 with TRBJ2-5, with a possible D match to TRBD2 (6 bases). Germline V gene lookup returns CDR1 MGHDK and CDR2 SYGVNS. This CDR3 region has 13 residues. The germline V and J ends were trimmed by 1 base and 3 bases, with 6 bases remaining between them. CDR3 DNA sequence: TGTGCCAGCAGTGAATGGGAGGAAGAGACCCAGTACTTC. Amino acid sequence: CASSEWEEETQYF.

CDR3 DNA: TGCGCCAGCATACGGCATCCAGGGGATGAGCAGTTCTTC. Its translation: CASIRHPGDEQFF. This sequence joins TRBV5-1 and TRBJ2-1; D perhaps matches TRBD1 (6 bases). The ends were cut back, 6 bases at V and 8 bases at J, with 15 bases in the middle. The CDR3 is 13 residues long. The germline V gene has CDR1 SGHRS and CDR2 YFSETQ.

The chain couples TRBV6-1 to TRBJ2-7; D unresolved. V lost 4 bases, J lost 3 bases, and 7 bases lay in between. The germline V gene encodes CDR1 MNHNS and CDR2 SASEGT. This CDR3 region has 12 residues. CDR3 region: CASSGDGYEQYF. The CDR3 region has the DNA TGTGCCAGCAGTGGAGACGGCTACGAGCAGTACTTC.

The chain couples TRBV29-1 to TRBJ2-3; tentatively, D is TRBD1 (6 bases). In germline, CDR1 is SQVTM, CDR2 ANQGSEA. V was cut by 5 bases and J by 4 bases, with 19 bases left in between. The CDR3 contains 15 residues. The CDR3 nucleotides read TGCAGCGTTCCACCTTTGGTCAGGGGATCAGATACGCAGTATTTT. This gives the protein CSVPPLVRGSDTQYF.

CDR3 in amino acids: CATRISGTDTQYF. DNA for the CDR3: TGCGCCACCCGAATCAGCGGCACAGATACGCAGTATTTT. The chain recombines TRBV5-1 with TRBJ2-3; D remains unclear. The ends were cut back, 9 bases at V and 1 base at J, with 12 bases in the middle. This CDR3 has 13 residues. Germline V gene sequence: CDR1 SGHRS, CDR2 YFSETQ.

The V call is TRBV19, the J call TRBJ1-1, with D possibly TRBD1 on 5 matching bases. Germline CDR1 is LNHDA and CDR2 is SQIVND (reference sequence). The CDR3 is made up of 13 amino acids. V was clipped by 3 bases and J by 5 bases, with 10 bases between them. CDR3 residues: CASSMWGVTEAFF. In DNA form, the CDR3 reads TGTGCCAGTAGTATGTGGGGGGTTACTGAAGCTTTCTTT.

This clone is categorized as medium-sized. V is TRBV6-1 and J is TRBJ2-1, with 14 bases fitting TRBD2. CDR1 is MNHNS and CDR2 is SASEGT in the germline V gene. The CDR3 is made up of 20 amino acids. The junction had 16 bases not matched to a gene; V was cut back by 0 bases and J by 9 bases. CDR3 in amino acids: CASSEASGTSGRRYGGEQFF. The CDR3 DNA is TGTGCCAGCAGTGAAGCTAGCGGGACTAGCGGGAGACGATACGGCGGTGAGCAGTTCTTC.

V gene TRBV4-1 combines with J gene TRBJ2-1; D gene unclear. Germline V CDR1 and CDR2: MGHRA, YSYEKL. The ends were cut back, 1 base at V and 10 bases at J, with 8 bases in the middle. The CDR3 covers 12 residues. CDR3 sequence: CASSQVVGEQFF. The CDR3 DNA is TGCGCCAGCAGCCAAGTTGTGGGCGAGCAGTTCTTC.

V usage is TRBV9 and J usage is TRBJ2-7; D is ambiguous. This CDR3 is 12 amino acids long. Trimming removed 3 bases at V and 6 bases at J, with 10 bases between. CDR1 is SGDLS and CDR2 is YYNGEE in the germline V gene. CDR3 sequence: CASSANQGEQYF. CDR3 DNA: TGTGCCAGCAGCGCCAACCAAGGCGAGCAGTACTTC.

V gene TRBV29-1 combines with J gene TRBJ2-1; 9 nucleotides match TRBD1. The CDR3 covers 14 residues. Germline CDR1 SQVTM, CDR2 ANQGSEA. V lost 7 bases to trimming and J lost 2 bases; unmatched junction nucleotides: 6. The chain's CDR3 is CSAEGDRAYNEQFF. The CDR3 DNA follows: TGCAGCGCCGAAGGGGACAGGGCCTACAATGAGCAGTTCTTC.

V gene TRBV6-1 combines with J gene TRBJ2-1; perhaps TRBD1 as D (6 bases). There are 16 residues in the CDR3. The V and J ends lost 2 bases and 11 bases respectively, with 22 bases between them. Germline V lookup: CDR1 MNHNS, CDR2 SASEGT. The CDR3 loop reads CASSEKPYQDRPQQFF. The CDR3 nucleotides read TGTGCCAGCAGTGAAAAGCCCTACCAAGACAGGCCCCAGCAGTTCTTC.